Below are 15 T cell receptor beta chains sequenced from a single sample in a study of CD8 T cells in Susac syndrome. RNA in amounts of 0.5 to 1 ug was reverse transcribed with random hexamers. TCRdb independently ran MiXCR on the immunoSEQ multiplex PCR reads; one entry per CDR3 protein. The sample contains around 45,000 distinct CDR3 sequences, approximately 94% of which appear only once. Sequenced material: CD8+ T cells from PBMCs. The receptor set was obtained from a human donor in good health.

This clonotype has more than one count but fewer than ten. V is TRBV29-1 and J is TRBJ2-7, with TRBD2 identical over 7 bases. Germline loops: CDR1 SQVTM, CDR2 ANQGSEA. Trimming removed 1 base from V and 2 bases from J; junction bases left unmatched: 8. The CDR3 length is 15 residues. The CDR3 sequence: CSVEAPDSGAYEQYF. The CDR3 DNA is TGCAGCGTTGAAGCACCCGACAGCGGGGCCTACGAGCAGTACTTC.

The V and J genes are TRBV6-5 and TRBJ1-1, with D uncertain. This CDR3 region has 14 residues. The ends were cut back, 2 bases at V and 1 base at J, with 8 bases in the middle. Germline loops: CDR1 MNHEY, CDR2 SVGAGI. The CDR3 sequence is CASSYREGNTEAFF. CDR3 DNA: TGTGCCAGCAGTTACAGGGAAGGGAACACTGAAGCTTTCTTT.

CDR3: CASSYALDERAVTDTQYF. In DNA form, the CDR3 reads TGTGCCAGCAGTTACGCGTTGGACGAGCGGGCCGTCACAGATACGCAGTATTTT. V is TRBV6-5 and J is TRBJ2-3; D possibly corresponds to TRBD2 (6 bases). CDR1 is MNHEY, CDR2 SVGAGI, per germline. The V end was cut by 2 bases, the J end by 2 bases, with 20 bases between. The CDR3 is 18 residues long.

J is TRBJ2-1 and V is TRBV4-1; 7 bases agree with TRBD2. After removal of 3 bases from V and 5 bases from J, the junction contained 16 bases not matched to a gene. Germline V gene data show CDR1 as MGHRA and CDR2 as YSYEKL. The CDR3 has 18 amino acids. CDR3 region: CASSQDSTLALGDNEQFF. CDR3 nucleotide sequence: TGCGCCAGCAGCCAGGATTCCACACTAGCGTTGGGGGACAATGAGCAGTTCTTC.

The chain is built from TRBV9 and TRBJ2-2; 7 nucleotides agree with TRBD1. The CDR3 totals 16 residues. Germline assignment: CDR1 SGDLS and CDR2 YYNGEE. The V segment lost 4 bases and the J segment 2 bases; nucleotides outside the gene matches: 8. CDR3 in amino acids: CASSSTTGSNTGELFF. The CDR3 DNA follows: TGTGCCAGCAGCTCCACGACAGGGTCAAACACCGGGGAGCTGTTTTTT.

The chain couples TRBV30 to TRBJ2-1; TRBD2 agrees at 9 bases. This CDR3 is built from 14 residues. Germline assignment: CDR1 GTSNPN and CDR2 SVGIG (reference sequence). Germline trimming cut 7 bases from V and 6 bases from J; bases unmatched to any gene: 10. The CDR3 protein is CAFDVWTSVNEQFF. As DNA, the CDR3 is TGTGCCTTTGATGTCTGGACTAGCGTCAATGAGCAGTTCTTC.

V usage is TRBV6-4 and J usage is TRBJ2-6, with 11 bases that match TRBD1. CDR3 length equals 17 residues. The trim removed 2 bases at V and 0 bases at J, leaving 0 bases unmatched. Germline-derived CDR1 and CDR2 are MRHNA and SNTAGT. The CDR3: CASSDGTGGSGANVLTF. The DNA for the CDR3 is TGTGCCAGCAGTGACGGGACAGGGGGCTCTGGGGCCAACGTCCTGACTTTC.

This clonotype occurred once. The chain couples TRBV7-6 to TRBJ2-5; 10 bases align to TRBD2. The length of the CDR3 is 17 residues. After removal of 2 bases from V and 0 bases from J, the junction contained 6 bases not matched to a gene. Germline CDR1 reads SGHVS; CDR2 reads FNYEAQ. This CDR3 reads CASSLTLAGDYQETQYF. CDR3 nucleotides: TGTGCCAGCAGCTTAACCCTAGCGGGAGATTACCAAGAGACCCAGTACTTC.

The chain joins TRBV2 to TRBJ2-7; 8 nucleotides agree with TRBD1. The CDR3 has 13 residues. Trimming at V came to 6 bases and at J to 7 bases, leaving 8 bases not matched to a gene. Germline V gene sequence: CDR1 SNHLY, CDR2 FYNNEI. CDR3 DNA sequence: TGTGCCAGCAGCGGTCAGGGGGCGGGTGAGCAGTACTTC. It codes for CASSGQGAGEQYF.

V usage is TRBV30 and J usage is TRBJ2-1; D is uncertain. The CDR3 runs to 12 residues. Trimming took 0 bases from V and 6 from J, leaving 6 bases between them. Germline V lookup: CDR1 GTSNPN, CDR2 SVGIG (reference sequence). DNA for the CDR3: TGTGCCTGGAGTGTATCTATCAATGAGCAGTTCTTC. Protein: CAWSVSINEQFF.

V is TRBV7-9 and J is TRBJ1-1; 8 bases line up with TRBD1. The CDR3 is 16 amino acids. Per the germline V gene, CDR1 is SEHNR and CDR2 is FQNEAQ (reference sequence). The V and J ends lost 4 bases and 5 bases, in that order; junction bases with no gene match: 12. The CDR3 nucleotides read TGTGCCAGCAGCTGGGCCCCGGACAGGGTGGAAACTGAAGCTTTCTTT. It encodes CASSWAPDRVETEAFF.

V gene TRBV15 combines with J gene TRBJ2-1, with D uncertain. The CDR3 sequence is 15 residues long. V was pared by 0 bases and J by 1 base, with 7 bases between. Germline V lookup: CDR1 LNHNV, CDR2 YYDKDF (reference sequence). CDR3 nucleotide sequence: TGTGCCACCAGCAGAGATATGTTTTCCTACAATGAGCAGTTCTTC. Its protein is CATSRDMFSYNEQFF.

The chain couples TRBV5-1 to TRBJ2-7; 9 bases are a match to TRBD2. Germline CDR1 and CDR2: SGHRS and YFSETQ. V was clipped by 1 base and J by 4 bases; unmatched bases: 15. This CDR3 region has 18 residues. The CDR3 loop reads CASSLWVRESGRQYEQYF. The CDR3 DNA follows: TGCGCCAGCAGCTTGTGGGTTCGGGAAAGCGGGAGGCAGTACGAGCAGTACTTC.

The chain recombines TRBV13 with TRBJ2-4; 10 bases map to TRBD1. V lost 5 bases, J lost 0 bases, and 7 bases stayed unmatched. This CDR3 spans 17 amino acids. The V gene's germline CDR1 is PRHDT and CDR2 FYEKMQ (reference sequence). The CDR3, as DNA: TGTGCCAGCAGCCCAACCGGACAGGGGGTAGCCAAAAACATTCAGTACTTC. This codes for CASSPTGQGVAKNIQYF.

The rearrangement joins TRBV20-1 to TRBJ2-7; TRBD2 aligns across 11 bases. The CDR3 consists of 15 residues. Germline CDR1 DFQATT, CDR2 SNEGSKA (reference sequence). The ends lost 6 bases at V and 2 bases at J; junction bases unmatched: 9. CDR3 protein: CSALQIAGGPYEQYF. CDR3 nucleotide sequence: TGCAGTGCCTTACAAATAGCGGGAGGGCCCTACGAGCAGTACTTC.